Given below is one TCR beta chain in context. V dropped 2 bases and J dropped 6 bases, with 6 bases sitting between them. The germline V gene has CDR1 MNHNS and CDR2 SASEGT. CDR3 length equals 12 residues. These data come from a study of T cell changes during pregnancy in multiple sclerosis. Data came from immunoSEQ multiplex PCR; TCRdb stores just in-frame clones and leaves some out. Found here are 35,000 to 50,000 clones, about nine tenths of them singletons; the top ten hold about 1.5%. The rearrangement links TRBV6-1 to TRBJ2-3; D remains ambiguous. Sequencing used PBMCs (not recorded whether the cells were cultured). This clonotype was obtained from a female donor with multiple sclerosis, enrolled in a pregnancy study. The CDR3 DNA is TGTGCCAGCAGTGAAATGTCCGATACGCAGTATTTT. It encodes CASSEMSDTQYF.